The 28 T cell receptor beta chains below come from one sample, sequenced in a study of cytomegalovirus exposure and HLA in healthy donors (TCRdb year 2017). Libraries were built with the immunoSEQ multiplex PCR assay. For the multiplex PCR, a mixture combining 60 forward primers for TCR Vbeta segments and 13 reverse primers for TCR Jbeta segments was used. What TCRdb holds here is the immuneACCESS table cut down to in-frame rearrangements. Part of the clones is not present; checked against another copy, under half of the missing clones reflect an unresolved V gene, and the others are unexplained. The table for this sample shows approximately 100,000 clones. 0.59% of the sample rests with the top ten. The sample was PBMCs. The source of these receptors is a man in his fifties or sixties in good health and CMV-seronegative.

With regard to this clone: Within the sample, other DNA sequences also encode this same CDR3. The V gene is TRBV5-1, the J gene TRBJ1-1; unclear D gene. With 0 bases removed from V and 1 base from J, the gap between germline ends came to 4 bases. The CDR3 totals 13 residues. CDR1 and CDR2 from the germline V gene are SGHRS and YFSETQ. This CDR3 reads CASSLDRNTEAFF. CDR3 in DNA: TGCGCCAGCAGCTTGGACAGGAACACTGAAGCTTTCTTT.

This rearrangement joins TRBV27 to TRBJ1-5; D remains unclear. From germline, CDR1 is MNHEY and CDR2 SMNVEV (reference sequence). The length of the CDR3 is 14 residues. V was cut by 5 bases and J by 2 bases, with 10 bases left in between. This chain's CDR3 is CASSLNSGNQPQHF. In DNA form, the CDR3 reads TGTGCCAGCAGTCTAAACTCGGGCAATCAGCCCCAGCATTTT.

The rearrangement links TRBV2 to TRBJ2-1; D gene uncertain. CDR3 length: 15 residues. In germline, CDR1 is SNHLY, CDR2 FYNNEI. Deletions cut 4 bases from V and 5 bases from J, with 15 bases between. The CDR3 sequence: CASSGVARENNEQFF. CDR3 nucleotide sequence: TGTGCCAGCAGTGGTGTGGCTAGAGAGAACAATGAGCAGTTCTTC.

The chain recombines TRBV11-3 with TRBJ1-4; D remains ambiguous. V dropped 3 bases and J dropped 2 bases, with 19 bases sitting between them. This CDR3 is 18 amino acids long. Per germline, CDR1 SGHNT and CDR2 YENEEA. The chain's CDR3 is CASSLRSLRSGTNEKLFF. In nucleotides, the CDR3 is TGTGCCAGCAGCTTGAGATCCCTGCGGTCCGGGACTAATGAAAAACTGTTTTTT.

J is TRBJ1-5 and V is TRBV4-1; D ambiguous. This CDR3 has 15 residues. Germline CDR1 and CDR2: MGHRA and YSYEKL. V lost 1 base and J lost 0, with 7 bases in between. The CDR3 here is CASSQVTVSNQPQHF. The CDR3 nucleotides are TGCGCCAGCAGCCAAGTTACGGTTAGCAATCAGCCCCAGCATTTT.

J is TRBJ2-5 and V is TRBV14; D gene uncertain. V lost 0 bases and J 5 bases, leaving 16 bases between the germline ends. The CDR3 covers 16 residues. The germline V gene encodes CDR1 SGHDN and CDR2 FVKESK. CDR3 sequence (DNA): TGTGCCAGCAGCCAAGATCATGGTACAGCTTGGGAGACCCAGTACTTC. This sequence encodes CASSQDHGTAWETQYF.

The chain is built from TRBV7-2 and TRBJ1-1; 7 nucleotides line up with TRBD1. Germline V gives CDR1 SGHTA, CDR2 FQGNSA. Trimming removed 10 bases from V and 1 base from J; junction bases left unmatched: 6. This CDR3 has 13 residues. The chain's CDR3 is CATRTGPNTEAFF. Here the CDR3 DNA reads TGTGCCACCAGGACAGGACCGAACACTGAAGCTTTCTTT.

The chain carries TRBV5-6 and TRBJ1-2, with D tentatively TRBD1 (5 bases). Per the germline V gene, CDR1 is SGHDT and CDR2 is YYEEEE. This CDR3 region has 15 residues. The V and J ends lost 3 bases and 1 base respectively, with 13 bases between them. Here the CDR3 DNA reads TGTGCCAGCAGCTCACCCGGGGGGTTTAACTATGGCTACACCTTC. Translating it yields CASSSPGGFNYGYTF.

The chain combines TRBV5-4 with TRBJ2-7; TRBD1 aligns across 8 bases. Germline trimming cut 1 base from V and 3 bases from J; bases unmatched to any gene: 6. Germline CDR1 and CDR2: SGHNT and YYREEE (reference sequence). The CDR3 has 15 amino acids. The CDR3 protein is CASSLYGQGRYEQYF. The CDR3 DNA reads as TGTGCCAGCAGCTTGTACGGACAGGGACGCTACGAGCAGTACTTC.

CDR3 in amino acids: CASSLAGLGEQYF. The CDR3 DNA reads TGTGCCAGCAGTTTGGCGGGACTGGGAGAGCAGTACTTC. The rearrangement joins TRBV6-5 to TRBJ2-7; D might be TRBD2 (6 bases). V was cut by 4 bases and J by 7 bases, with 14 bases left in between. CDR1 MNHEY and CDR2 SVGAGI come from the germline V gene. This CDR3 spans 13 amino acids.

This chain's CDR3 is CASSSGTGRAYEQYF. DNA for the CDR3: TGCGCCAGCAGCTCCGGGACAGGGAGGGCCTACGAGCAGTACTTC. The gene calls are TRBV5-1 and TRBJ2-7, with TRBD1 matching 9 bases. Trimming cost V 3 bases and J 2 bases; bases outside gene matches: 6. CDR1 and CDR2 from the germline V gene are SGHRS and YFSETQ. The CDR3 runs to 15 residues.

The chain joins TRBV4-3 to TRBJ1-5; D unclear. Trimming took 3 bases from V and 0 from J, leaving 6 bases between them. Germline V CDR1 and CDR2: LGHNA, YSLEER. This CDR3 has 14 amino acids. The CDR3 region has the DNA TGCGCCAGCAGCCAGGAGCATAGCAATCAGCCCCAGCATTTT. The encoded protein is CASSQEHSNQPQHF.

The V call is TRBV6-1, the J call TRBJ1-1, with a weak D call TRBD1 (5 bases). Germline values: CDR1 MNHNS, CDR2 SASEGT. This CDR3 comprises 14 residues. The V end lost 7 bases, the J end lost 9 bases, and 21 bases lay between the germline ends. CDR3 protein: CASTPRQGRVQAFF. In DNA, the CDR3 is TGTGCCAGCACCCCGAGGCAGGGCAGGGTTCAAGCTTTCTTT.

This chain uses TRBV7-2 with TRBJ1-1; D not resolved. CDR3 size: 13 residues. Germline CDR1 SGHTA, CDR2 FQGNSA. V lost 7 bases, J lost 5 bases, and 14 bases lay in between. CDR3 in amino acids: CASNIGGRTEAFF. DNA for the CDR3: TGTGCCAGCAATATCGGAGGGCGGACTGAAGCTTTCTTT. Based on the CDR3 plus reference TRBV7-2 and TRBJ1-1, the full variable domain is GAGVSQSPSNKVTEKGKDVELRCDPISGHTALYWYRQSLGQGLEFLIYFQGNSAPDKSGLPSDRFSAERTGGSVSTLTIQRTQQEDSAVYLCASNIGGRTEAFFGQGTRLTVV.

The genes are TRBV19 and TRBJ1-2; the match to TRBD1 covers 8 bases. V shed 3 bases, J shed 7 bases, and the junction held 10 bases outside the gene matches. Germline V gene data show CDR1 as LNHDA and CDR2 as SQIVND (reference sequence). This CDR3 is built from 15 residues. CDR3 nucleotides: TGTGCCAGTAGTATTTCAGGGGGCGCTGGTTTTGGCTACACCTTC. Translation: CASSISGGAGFGYTF. Combining the CDR3 with reference TRBV19 and TRBJ1-2 gives the whole variable domain DGGITQSPKYLFRKEGQNVTLSCEQNLNHDAMYWYRQDPGQGLRLIYYSQIVNDFQKGDIAEGYSVSREKKESFPLTVTSAQKNPTAFYLCASSISGGAGFGYTFGSGTRLTVV.

This chain joins TRBV7-9 and TRBJ2-2; 9 bases are a match to TRBD2. Germline V gives CDR1 SEHNR, CDR2 FQNEAQ (reference sequence). CDR3 length: 16 residues. Trimming at V came to 7 bases and at J to 4 bases, leaving 10 bases not matched to a gene. CDR3 bases: TGTGCCAGCAAGGATATAGCGGGGGCCACCACCGGGGAGCTGTTTTTT. Translating it yields CASKDIAGATTGELFF.

Remarks on this clone: The identical CDR3 is also encoded by other nucleotide sequences in the sample. This chain uses TRBV30 with TRBJ1-1, with TRBD1 identical over 7 bases. Germline V lookup: CDR1 GTSNPN, CDR2 SVGIG (reference sequence). This CDR3 is built from 13 residues. Losses at the gene ends were 3 bases for V and 3 bases for J; bases not matched to a gene: 4. CDR3 sequence: CAWSRGQDTEAFF. The CDR3, as DNA: TGTGCCTGGAGCCGAGGACAGGACACTGAAGCTTTCTTT. Full variable domain (missing parts from reference TRBV30 and TRBJ1-1): SQTIHQWPATLVQPVGSPLSLECTVEGTSNPNLYWYRQAAGRGLQLLFYSVGIGQISSEVPQNLSASRPQDRQFILSSKKLLLSDSGFYLCAWSRGQDTEAFFGQGTRLTVV.

The chain uses TRBV7-3 and TRBJ2-2; 7 bases match TRBD2. The CDR3 loop spans 16 amino acids. Trimming took 2 bases from V and 0 from J; bases not matched to a gene: 3. Germline lookup yields CDR1 SGHTA and CDR2 FQGTGA. CDR3 sequence reads: CASSLRGGANTGELFF. DNA of the CDR3: TGTGCCAGCAGCTTACGCGGGGGTGCGAACACCGGGGAGCTGTTTTTT.

The chain joins TRBV10-3 to TRBJ1-1, with unresolved D. The CDR3 covers 12 residues. Trimming took off 3 bases at V and 5 bases at J, with 7 bases between the two ends. Germline-derived CDR1 and CDR2 are ENHRY and SYGVKD. The CDR3, as DNA: TGTGCCATCAGTGACGGGTATACTGAAGCTTTCTTT. This gives the protein CAISDGYTEAFF.

CDR3 bases: TGTGCCAGCAGCCGCATTGGACAAACCAATCAGCCCCAGCATTTT. Translating gives CASSRIGQTNQPQHF. The chain links TRBV7-8 to TRBJ1-5; D is possibly TRBD1 (5 bases). V shed 5 bases and J shed 3 bases, with 14 bases lying between them. The germline gives CDR1 SGHVS, CDR2 FQNEAQ. The CDR3 loop spans 15 amino acids.

The V and J genes are TRBV29-1 and TRBJ1-1; D may be TRBD1 (6 bases). The CDR3 covers 13 residues. The germline V gene has CDR1 SQVTM and CDR2 ANQGSEA. The V gene lost 8 bases and the J gene lost 4 bases, with 17 bases spanning the gap. CDR3 in amino acids: CSTGGGRSTEAFF. CDR3 DNA: TGCAGCACCGGCGGGGGGCGAAGCACTGAAGCTTTCTTT.

The V call is TRBV7-2, the J call TRBJ2-7; TRBD2 agrees at 9 bases. J lost 1 base, V lost 2 bases, and 3 bases had no gene match. The germline V gene has CDR1 SGHTA and CDR2 FQGNSA. The CDR3 runs 15 residues. Here the CDR3 DNA reads TGTGCCAGCAGCTTATTCCTAGCGGGGTCCTACGAGCAGTACTTC. This translates into CASSLFLAGSYEQYF. The variable domain in full, completed from reference TRBV7-2 and TRBJ2-7, reads GAGVSQSPSNKVTEKGKDVELRCDPISGHTALYWYRQSLGQGLEFLIYFQGNSAPDKSGLPSDRFSAERTGGSVSTLTIQRTQQEDSAVYLCASSLFLAGSYEQYFGPGTRLTVT.

The chain employs TRBV4-3 and TRBJ2-3, with TRBD2 matching over 9 bases. CDR1 and CDR2 from the germline V gene are LGHNA and YSLEER. The CDR3 contains 15 residues. The V and J ends lost 1 base and 3 bases, in that order; junction bases with no gene match: 2. CDR3 loop: CASSQALAGTDTQYF. CDR3 nucleotide sequence: TGCGCCAGCAGCCAAGCCCTAGCGGGAACAGATACGCAGTATTTT.

The gene calls are TRBV4-3 and TRBJ1-2; 9 positions match TRBD1. The trim removed 2 bases at V and 5 bases at J, leaving 3 bases unmatched. CDR3 length: 14 residues. In germline, CDR1 is LGHNA, CDR2 YSLEER. CDR3 bases: TGCGCCAGCAGCCAACGGACAGGGGATTATGGCTACACCTTC. This translates into CASSQRTGDYGYTF.

This chain joins TRBV7-2 and TRBJ2-1; TRBD2 aligns across 7 bases. Germline V gene lookup returns CDR1 SGHTA and CDR2 FQGNSA. The CDR3 extends over 14 amino acids. The V segment lost 5 bases and the J segment 4 bases; nucleotides outside the gene matches: 5. The CDR3 loop is CASSLGGGYNEQFF. The DNA for the CDR3 is TGTGCCAGCAGCCTTGGGGGGGGATACAATGAGCAGTTCTTC.

The chain joins TRBV2 to TRBJ2-5; 9 bases map to TRBD2. Trimming at V came to 6 bases and at J to 1 base, leaving 6 bases not matched to a gene. This CDR3 region has 15 residues. In germline, CDR1 is SNHLY, CDR2 FYNNEI. CDR3 protein: CASSLAGRTQETQYF. As DNA, the CDR3 is TGTGCCAGCAGCCTAGCGGGACGAACCCAAGAGACCCAGTACTTC.

This rearrangement joins TRBV5-4 to TRBJ2-7; 7 nucleotides match TRBD2. CDR1 and CDR2 (germline): SGHNT, YYREEE (reference sequence). The V gene end was trimmed by 4 bases and the J gene end by 2 bases; junction bases not matched to a gene: 9. This CDR3 is 15 amino acids long. The CDR3 region is CASSPRPSGPYEQYF. The CDR3 bases are TGTGCCAGCAGCCCCCGCCCTAGCGGACCCTACGAGCAGTACTTC. Based on the CDR3 plus reference TRBV5-4 and TRBJ2-7, the full variable domain is ETGVTQSPTHLIKTRGQQVTLRCSSQSGHNTVSWYQQALGQGPQFIFQYYREEENGRGNFPPRFSGLQFPNYSSELNVNALELDDSALYLCASSPRPSGPYEQYFGPGTRLTVT.

The chain couples TRBV6-6 to TRBJ1-3; D not certain. The CDR3 runs to 16 residues. From germline, CDR1 is MNHNY and CDR2 SVGAGI (reference sequence). Trimming removed 2 bases from V and 0 bases from J, with 11 bases in between. CDR3 sequence reads: CASSYESGISGNTIYF. The DNA for the CDR3 is TGTGCCAGCAGTTACGAATCCGGGATCTCTGGAAACACCATATATTTT.